The next 19 T cell receptor beta chains were all read from a single sample in a study of CD8 T cells in ankylosing spondylitis. TCRdb redid the calling of the 5' RACE reads with MiXCR, one entry per CDR3 protein. The table has nearly 350,000 distinct CDR3 sequences, roughly 15% seen once; the top ten hold around 1%. Sequenced sample: blood, either unsorted or a sorted T cell fraction (not recorded which). These TCRs come from a male donor with ankylosing spondylitis or in good health (not recorded which).

The chain employs TRBV7-2 and TRBJ2-2; 11 bases are a match to TRBD1. Trimming cost V 5 bases and J 0 bases; bases outside gene matches: 5. There are 17 residues in the CDR3. CDR1 and CDR2 from the germline V gene are SGHTA and FQGNSA. CDR3 DNA: TGTGCCAGCAGCCCTCAGGGACAGGGGGCGAACACCGGGGAGCTGTTTTTT. Protein product: CASSPQGQGANTGELFF.

The gene calls are TRBV6-2 or TRBV6-3 and TRBJ2-7; TRBD1 matches at 9 bases. The CDR3 has 14 amino acids. CDR1 MNHEY and CDR2 SVGEGT come from the germline V gene. The trim removed 8 bases at V and 5 bases at J, leaving 10 bases unmatched. CDR3 residues: CASRSDRGVDEQYF. The CDR3 DNA is TGTGCCAGCCGGTCGGACAGGGGAGTCGACGAGCAGTACTTC.

Many counts were recorded for this clonotype. The chain is built from TRBV7-9 and TRBJ2-5; no clear D. The ends were cut back, 2 bases at V and 0 bases at J, with 1 base in the middle. The germline V gene has CDR1 SEHNR and CDR2 FQNEAQ (reference sequence). The CDR3 is 12 amino acids. Written as DNA, the CDR3 is TGTGCCAGCAGCTTACACCAAGAGACCCAGTACTTC. It encodes CASSLHQETQYF. The complete variable domain, with remaining parts taken from reference TRBV7-9 and TRBJ2-5, reads DTGVSQNPRHKITKRGQNVTFRCDPISEHNRLYWYRQTLGQGPEFLTYFQNEAQLEKSRLLSDRFSAERPKGSFSTLEIQRTEQGDSAMYLCASSLHQETQYFGPGTRLLVL.

V and J are TRBV10-3 and TRBJ1-2, with unresolved D. The CDR3 spans 13 residues. The germline gives CDR1 ENHRY, CDR2 SYGVKD. The V and J ends lost 0 bases and 6 bases respectively, with 8 bases between them. The CDR3 sequence: CAISESSRNGYTF. Written as DNA, the CDR3 is TGTGCCATCAGTGAGTCTAGCCGGAATGGCTACACCTTC.

This clonotype appeared a few times. This chain joins TRBV29-1 and TRBJ2-3; D not resolved. The CDR3 spans 11 residues. The V end was cut by 4 bases, the J end by 6 bases, with 8 bases between. The germline gives CDR1 SQVTM, CDR2 ANQGSEA. The DNA for the CDR3 is TGCAGCGTTGTTAGGACGGATACGCAGTATTTT. Protein sequence: CSVVRTDTQYF.

The V and J genes are TRBV3-1 and TRBJ2-4, with 10 bases that match TRBD1. Germline trimming cut 1 base from V and 1 base from J; bases unmatched to any gene: 4. Germline V gene lookup returns CDR1 LGHDT and CDR2 YNNKEL (reference sequence). The CDR3 spans 17 residues. CDR3 DNA: TGTGCCAGCAGCCAAGTAGGACAGGGGGACGCCAAAAACATTCAGTACTTC. Translation: CASSQVGQGDAKNIQYF.

The chain couples TRBV5-1 to TRBJ1-2; D call uncertain. From germline, CDR1 is SGHRS and CDR2 YFSETQ. This CDR3 is built from 15 residues. V lost 4 bases, J lost 0 bases, and 13 bases lay in between. CDR3 amino acids: CASSPFQSPNYGYTF. CDR3 DNA sequence: TGCGCCAGCAGCCCTTTCCAGAGCCCTAACTATGGCTACACCTTC.

The gene calls are TRBV20-1 and TRBJ2-1; D possibly matches TRBD1 or TRBD2 (5 bases each). V was shortened by 7 bases and J by 7 bases, with 20 bases between the two germline ends. Germline CDR1 reads DFQATT; CDR2 reads SNEGSKA (reference sequence). The CDR3 loop spans 14 amino acids. The CDR3 DNA sequence: TGCAGTGTTGAGAGGGGCCTTAACAAGAATGAGCAGTTCTTC. Its translation: CSVERGLNKNEQFF.

This clonotype was counted only a few times. The chain has TRBV2 and TRBJ2-3, with D possibly TRBD2 on 5 matching bases. Trimming pared 4 bases from V and 5 bases from J, leaving 10 bases between. This CDR3 region has 13 residues. Germline CDR1 is SNHLY and CDR2 is FYNNEI. The DNA for the CDR3 is TGTGCCAGCAGTGCGGCAGAGGGAGATACGCAGTATTTT. It specifies CASSAAEGDTQYF.

This clonotype was detected only a few times. The V gene is TRBV7-2, the J gene TRBJ2-5, with a tentative D call TRBD2 (5 bases). Looked up from germline, CDR1 is SGHTA and CDR2 is FQGNSA. Trimming stripped 4 bases from V and 4 bases from J, with 16 bases between. The CDR3 consists of 15 residues. CDR3 sequence reads: CASSSLVPPGETQYF. Written as DNA, the CDR3 is TGTGCCAGCAGCTCACTAGTACCCCCTGGAGAGACCCAGTACTTC. The complete variable domain, with remaining parts taken from reference TRBV7-2 and TRBJ2-5, reads GAGVSQSPSNKVTEKGKDVELRCDPISGHTALYWYRQSLGQGLEFLIYFQGNSAPDKSGLPSDRFSAERTGGSVSTLTIQRTQQEDSAVYLCASSSLVPPGETQYFGPGTRLLVL.

This clonotype has only a few counts. CDR3 sequence: CSARDETGSEKLFF. The CDR3 nucleotides are TGCAGTGCTAGAGATGAGACAGGGAGTGAAAAACTGTTTTTT. The chain couples TRBV20-1 to TRBJ1-4, with 7 bases that match TRBD1. This CDR3 is built from 14 residues. Germline V gene lookup returns CDR1 DFQATT and CDR2 SNEGSKA (reference sequence). J gave up 7 bases and V 0 bases, and 5 bases lay outside the gene matches.

This chain connects TRBV4-1 to TRBJ2-7; TRBD1 agrees at 12 bases. With 4 bases clipped from V and 0 bases from J, the junction kept 10 bases outside the gene matches. Germline V CDR1 and CDR2: MGHRA, YSYEKL. The CDR3 has 18 residues. CDR3 sequence: CASSPRPGQGASSYEQYF. Here the CDR3 DNA reads TGCGCCAGCAGCCCGCGGCCGGGACAGGGGGCTAGCTCCTACGAGCAGTACTTC.

This CDR3 is CASSSKLAVPDTGELFF. The CDR3 DNA sequence: TGTGCCAGCAGTTCCAAACTAGCGGTTCCTGACACCGGGGAGCTGTTTTTT. The rearrangement joins TRBV25-1 to TRBJ2-2; 8 nucleotides line up with TRBD2. Germline CDR1 is MGHDK and CDR2 is SYGVNS. The CDR3 spans 17 residues. The V gene end was trimmed by 5 bases and the J gene end by 3 bases; junction bases not matched to a gene: 11.

This clonotype appeared a few times. The rearrangement uses TRBV5-1 and TRBJ2-3; TRBD2 aligns across 7 bases. V gave up 0 bases and J gave up 4 bases; unmatched junction bases: 5. There are 15 residues in the CDR3. From germline, CDR1 is SGHRS and CDR2 YFSETQ. Here the CDR3 DNA reads TGCGCCAGCAGCTTGGATGCGGGAGCCGCAGATACGCAGTATTTT. Translation gives CASSLDAGAADTQYF.

The J gene is TRBJ2-1, the V gene TRBV6-4; TRBD1 aligns across 7 bases. The CDR3 extends over 14 amino acids. The V and J ends lost 8 bases and 16 bases, in that order; junction bases with no gene match: 20. Germline CDR1 reads MRHNA; CDR2 reads SNTAGT. CDR3 sequence: CASSRAIRDSSIFF. CDR3 DNA: TGTGCCAGCTCCCGGGCCATACGGGACAGCTCAATCTTCTTC.

This chain uses TRBV4-2 with TRBJ1-6; D gene unclear. The length of the CDR3 is 12 residues. V gave up 0 bases and J gave up 9 bases, with 3 bases separating them. Germline CDR1 is LGHNA and CDR2 is YNFKEQ. CDR3 region: CASSQDVSPLHF. The CDR3 nucleotides read TGTGCCAGCAGCCAAGATGTTTCACCCCTCCACTTT.

The chain couples TRBV6-1 to TRBJ1-3; 9 nucleotides line up with TRBD1. Germline V lookup: CDR1 MNHNS, CDR2 SASEGT. The junction had 8 bases not matched to a gene; V was cut back by 4 bases and J by 4 bases. This CDR3 spans 16 amino acids. The CDR3 nucleotides are TGTGCCAGCAGTGTCCTACAGGGGGCAAGGGGAAACACCATATATTTT. Protein sequence: CASSVLQGARGNTIYF.

The rearrangement joins TRBV27 to TRBJ1-2, with 8 nucleotides matching TRBD1. This CDR3 has 15 residues. The germline V gene has CDR1 MNHEY and CDR2 SMNVEV (reference sequence). The junction had 12 bases not matched to a gene; V was cut back by 1 base and J by 11 bases. The CDR3 here is CASSLFPGQEEGYTF. The CDR3 DNA follows: TGTGCCAGCAGTTTATTTCCGGGACAGGAAGAGGGGTACACCTTC.

This clonotype was counted only a few times. The chain couples TRBV4-2 to TRBJ2-3; 9 nucleotides line up with TRBD2. This CDR3 has 16 amino acids. J lost 10 bases, V lost 3 bases, and 14 bases had no gene match. Per the germline V gene, CDR1 is LGHNA and CDR2 is YNFKEQ. The chain's CDR3 is CASSQGPGLAIYPQYF. Written as DNA, the CDR3 is TGTGCCAGCAGCCAGGGCCCGGGACTAGCTATCTATCCGCAGTATTTT.